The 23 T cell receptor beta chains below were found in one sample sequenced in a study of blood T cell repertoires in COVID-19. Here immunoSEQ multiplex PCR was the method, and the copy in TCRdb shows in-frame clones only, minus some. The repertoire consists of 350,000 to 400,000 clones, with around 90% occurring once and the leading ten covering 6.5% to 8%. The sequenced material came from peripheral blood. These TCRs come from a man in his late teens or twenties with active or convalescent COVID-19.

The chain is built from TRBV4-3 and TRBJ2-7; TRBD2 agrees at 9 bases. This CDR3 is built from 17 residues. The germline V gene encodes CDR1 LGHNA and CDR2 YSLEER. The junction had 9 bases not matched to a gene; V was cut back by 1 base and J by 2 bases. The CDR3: CASSQGPMAGGPYEQYF. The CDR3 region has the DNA TGCGCCAGCAGCCAAGGGCCCATGGCGGGAGGGCCCTACGAGCAGTACTTC.

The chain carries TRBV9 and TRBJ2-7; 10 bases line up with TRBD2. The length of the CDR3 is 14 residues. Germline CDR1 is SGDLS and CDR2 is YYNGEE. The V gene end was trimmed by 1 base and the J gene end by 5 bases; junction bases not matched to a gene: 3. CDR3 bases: TGTGCCAGCAGCGTACTAGCGGGAGTCCACGAGCAGTACTTC. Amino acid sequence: CASSVLAGVHEQYF.

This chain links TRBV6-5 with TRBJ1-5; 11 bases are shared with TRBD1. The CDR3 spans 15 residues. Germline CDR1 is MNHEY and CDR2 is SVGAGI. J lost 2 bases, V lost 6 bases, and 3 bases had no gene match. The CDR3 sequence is CASRGQGAGNQPQHF. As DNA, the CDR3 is TGTGCCAGCAGAGGACAGGGGGCAGGCAATCAGCCCCAGCATTTT.

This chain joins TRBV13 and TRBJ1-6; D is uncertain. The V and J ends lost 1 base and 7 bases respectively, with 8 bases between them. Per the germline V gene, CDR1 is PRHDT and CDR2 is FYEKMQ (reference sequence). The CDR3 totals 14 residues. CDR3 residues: CASSLDRKNSPLHF. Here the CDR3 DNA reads TGTGCCAGCAGCTTAGACAGAAAAAATTCACCCCTCCACTTT.

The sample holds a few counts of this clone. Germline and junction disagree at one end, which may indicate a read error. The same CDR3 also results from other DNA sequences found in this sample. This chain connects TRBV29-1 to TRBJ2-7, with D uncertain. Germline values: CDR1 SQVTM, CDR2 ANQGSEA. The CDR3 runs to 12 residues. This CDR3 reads CSVEVADYEQYF. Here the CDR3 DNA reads TGCAGCGTCGAAGTGGCAGACTACGAGCAGTACTTC.

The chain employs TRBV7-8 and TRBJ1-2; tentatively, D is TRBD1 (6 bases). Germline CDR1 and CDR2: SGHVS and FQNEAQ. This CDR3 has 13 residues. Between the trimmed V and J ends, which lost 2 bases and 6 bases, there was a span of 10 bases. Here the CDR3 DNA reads TGTGCCAGCAGCTTAAACAGGGAAGATGGCTACACCTTC. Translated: CASSLNREDGYTF.

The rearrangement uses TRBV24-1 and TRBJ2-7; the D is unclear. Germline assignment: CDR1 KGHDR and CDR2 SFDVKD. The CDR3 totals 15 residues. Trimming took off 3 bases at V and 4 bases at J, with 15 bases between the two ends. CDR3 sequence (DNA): TGTGCCACCAGTGATAAGAAAAGTACATGGTACGAGCAGTACTTC. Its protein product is CATSDKKSTWYEQYF.

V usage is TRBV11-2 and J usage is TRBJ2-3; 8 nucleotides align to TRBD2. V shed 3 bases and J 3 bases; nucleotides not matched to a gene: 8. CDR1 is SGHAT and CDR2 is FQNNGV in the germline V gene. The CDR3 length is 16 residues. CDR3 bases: TGTGCCAGCAGCTTGACGGGGGGGAAGTGGACAGATACGCAGTATTTT. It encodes CASSLTGGKWTDTQYF.

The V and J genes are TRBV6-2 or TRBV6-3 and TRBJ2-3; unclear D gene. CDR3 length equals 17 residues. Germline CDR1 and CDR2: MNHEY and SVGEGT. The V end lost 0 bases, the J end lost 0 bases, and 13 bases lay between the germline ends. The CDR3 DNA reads TGTGCCAGCAGTTACTCGATAGATTCGGGTAGCACAGATACGCAGTATTTT. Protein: CASSYSIDSGSTDTQYF.

In DNA, the CDR3 is TGTGCCAGTAGCCACAGGGCTGTTGATACGCAGTATTTT. Its protein is CASSHRAVDTQYF. The chain links TRBV19 to TRBJ2-3; a possible D gene is TRBD1 (6 bases). The CDR3 loop spans 13 amino acids. CDR1 is LNHDA and CDR2 is SQIVND in the germline V gene (reference sequence). V lost 6 bases to trimming and J lost 6 bases, with 13 bases between them.

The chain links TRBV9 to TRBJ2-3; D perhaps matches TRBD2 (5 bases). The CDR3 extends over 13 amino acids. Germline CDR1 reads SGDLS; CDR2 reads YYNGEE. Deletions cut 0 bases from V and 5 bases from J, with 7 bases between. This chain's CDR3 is CASSVDREDTQYF. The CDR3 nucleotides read TGTGCCAGCAGCGTAGACCGGGAAGATACGCAGTATTTT.

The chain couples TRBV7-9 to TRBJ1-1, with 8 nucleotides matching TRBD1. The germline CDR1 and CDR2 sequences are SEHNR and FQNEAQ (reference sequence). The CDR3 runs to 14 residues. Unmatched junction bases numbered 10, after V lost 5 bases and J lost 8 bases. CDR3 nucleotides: TGTGCCAGCAGCCAAAGGACAGGGAGGACGGAAGCTTTCTTT. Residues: CASSQRTGRTEAFF.

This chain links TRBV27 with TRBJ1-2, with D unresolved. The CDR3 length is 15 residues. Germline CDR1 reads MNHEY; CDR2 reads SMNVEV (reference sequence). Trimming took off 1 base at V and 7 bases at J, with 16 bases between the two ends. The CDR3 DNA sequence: TGTGCCAGCAGTTTATTTCTCGGGGAATCGGGTGGCTACACCTTC. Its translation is CASSLFLGESGGYTF.

The CDR3 region has the DNA TGCAGCGTAGGCCAGGGGTTGTTACAGCCCCAGCATTTT. Encoded protein: CSVGQGLLQPQHF. The V gene is TRBV29-1, the J gene TRBJ1-5; a possible D gene is TRBD1 (6 bases). In germline, CDR1 is SQVTM, CDR2 ANQGSEA. This CDR3 is built from 13 residues. V gave up 6 bases and J gave up 7 bases, with 16 bases separating them.

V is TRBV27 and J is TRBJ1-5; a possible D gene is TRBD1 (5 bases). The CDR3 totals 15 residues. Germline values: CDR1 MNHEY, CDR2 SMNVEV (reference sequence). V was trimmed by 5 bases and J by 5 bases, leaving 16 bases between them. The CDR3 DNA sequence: TGTGCCAGCAGTCCACTTGGACCCAGGGATCAGCCCCAGCATTTT. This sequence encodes CASSPLGPRDQPQHF.

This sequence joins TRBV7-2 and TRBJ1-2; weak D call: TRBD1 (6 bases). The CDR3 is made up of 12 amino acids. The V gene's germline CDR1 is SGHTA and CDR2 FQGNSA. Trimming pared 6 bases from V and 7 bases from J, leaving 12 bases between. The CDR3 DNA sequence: TGTGCCAGCAGTACAGGGCACACTGGCTACACCTTC. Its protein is CASSTGHTGYTF.

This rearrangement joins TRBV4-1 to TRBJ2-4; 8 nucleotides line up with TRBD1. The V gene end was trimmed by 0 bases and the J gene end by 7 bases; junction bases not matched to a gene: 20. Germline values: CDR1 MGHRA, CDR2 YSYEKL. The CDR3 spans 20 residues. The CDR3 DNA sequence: TGCGCCAGCAGCCAAGAGGGTAAGAGACAGGGGTCTTCTAGCCGGAACATTCAGTACTTC. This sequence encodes CASSQEGKRQGSSSRNIQYF.

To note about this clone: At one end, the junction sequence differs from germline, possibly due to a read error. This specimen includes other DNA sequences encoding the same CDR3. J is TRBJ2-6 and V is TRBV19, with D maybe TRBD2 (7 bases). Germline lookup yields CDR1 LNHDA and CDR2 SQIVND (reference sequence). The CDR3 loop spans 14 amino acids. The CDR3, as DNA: TGTGCCAGTAGCGCCGGGGCGGGGGCCAACGTGCTGACTTTC. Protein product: CASSAGAGANVLTF.

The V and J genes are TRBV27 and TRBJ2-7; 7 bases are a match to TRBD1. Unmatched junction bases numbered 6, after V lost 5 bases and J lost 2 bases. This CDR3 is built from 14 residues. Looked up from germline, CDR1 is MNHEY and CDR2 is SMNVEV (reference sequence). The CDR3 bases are TGTGCCAGCAGTCAGACAGGGCTAGCCTACGAGCAGTACTTC. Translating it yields CASSQTGLAYEQYF.

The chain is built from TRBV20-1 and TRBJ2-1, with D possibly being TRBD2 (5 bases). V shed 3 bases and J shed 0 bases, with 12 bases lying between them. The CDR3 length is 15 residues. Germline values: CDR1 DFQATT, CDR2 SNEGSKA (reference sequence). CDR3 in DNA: TGCAGTGCTAGTTGGCGGAGGAGCTCCTACAATGAGCAGTTCTTC. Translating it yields CSASWRRSSYNEQFF.

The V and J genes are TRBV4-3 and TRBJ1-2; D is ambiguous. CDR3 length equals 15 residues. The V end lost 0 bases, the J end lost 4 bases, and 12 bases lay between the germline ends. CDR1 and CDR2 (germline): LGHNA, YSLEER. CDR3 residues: CASSQEGVGSYGYTF. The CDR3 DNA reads TGCGCCAGCAGCCAAGAGGGCGTCGGCAGCTATGGCTACACCTTC.

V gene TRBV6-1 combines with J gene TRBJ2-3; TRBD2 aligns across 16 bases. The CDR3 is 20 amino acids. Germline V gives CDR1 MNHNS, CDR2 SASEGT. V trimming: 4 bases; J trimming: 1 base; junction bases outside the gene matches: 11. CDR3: CASSGQGLAGGYWGTDTQYF. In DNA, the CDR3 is TGTGCCAGCAGTGGACAGGGACTAGCGGGAGGGTATTGGGGCACAGATACGCAGTATTTT.

The CDR3 is CASSIHRGRGSYEQYF. The CDR3 nucleotides are TGTGCCAGCAGCATTCACAGGGGGCGTGGATCCTACGAGCAGTACTTC. The V and J genes are TRBV7-9 and TRBJ2-7, with 9 bases aligning to TRBD1. Germline V gene data show CDR1 as SEHNR and CDR2 as FQNEAQ (reference sequence). The CDR3 spans 16 residues. With 5 bases clipped from V and 1 base from J, the junction kept 9 bases outside the gene matches.